This TCR beta chain was recovered during a study of blood T cell repertoires in COVID-19. Study-wide background: Samples taken during acute and convalescent COVID-19 were collected in the United States, Italy and Spain. T cells, B-cell-depleted T cells, or PBMCs supplied cDNA or gDNA.

Sequenced by immunoSEQ multiplex PCR; TCRdb stores in-frame clones only, minus some. The sample lists about 410,000 clones; 86% were seen once. The germline V gene encodes CDR1 MNHNS and CDR2 SASEGT. Deletions cut 0 bases from V and 1 base from J, with 10 bases between. This CDR3 spans 16 amino acids. The receptor's source is a woman aged 25 to 45 with active or convalescent COVID-19. The specimen was peripheral blood. This chain connects TRBV6-1 to TRBJ1-3; the D is unclear. For the CDR3, the DNA is TGTGCCAGCAGTGAAGCGAGGGCACGGTCTGGAAACACCATATATTTT. It is translated as CASSEARARSGNTIYF.